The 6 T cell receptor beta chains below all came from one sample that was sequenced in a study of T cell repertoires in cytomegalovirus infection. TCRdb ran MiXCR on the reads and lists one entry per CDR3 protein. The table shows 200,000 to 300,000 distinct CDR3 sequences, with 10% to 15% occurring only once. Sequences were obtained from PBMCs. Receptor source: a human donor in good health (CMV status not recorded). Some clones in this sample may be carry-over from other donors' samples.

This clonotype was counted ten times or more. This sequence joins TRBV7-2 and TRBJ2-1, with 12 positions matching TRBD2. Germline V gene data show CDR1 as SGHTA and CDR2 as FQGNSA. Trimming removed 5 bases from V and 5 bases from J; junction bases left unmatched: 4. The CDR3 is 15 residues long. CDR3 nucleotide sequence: TGTGCCAGCAGCATAGGACTAGCGGGGAACAATGAGCAGTTCTTC. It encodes CASSIGLAGNNEQFF.

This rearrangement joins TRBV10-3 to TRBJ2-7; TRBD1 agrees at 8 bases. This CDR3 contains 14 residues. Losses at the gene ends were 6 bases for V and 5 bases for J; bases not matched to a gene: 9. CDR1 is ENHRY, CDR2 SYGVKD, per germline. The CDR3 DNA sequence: TGTGCCATCAGGGACAGGGCGAGGCAAGACGAGCAGTACTTC. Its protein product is CAIRDRARQDEQYF.

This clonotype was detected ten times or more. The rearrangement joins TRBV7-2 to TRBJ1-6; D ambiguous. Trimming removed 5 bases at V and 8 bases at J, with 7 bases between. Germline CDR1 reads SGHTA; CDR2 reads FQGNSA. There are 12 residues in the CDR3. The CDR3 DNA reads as TGTGCCAGCAGCCTAGGGCATTCACCCCTCCACTTT. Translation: CASSLGHSPLHF.

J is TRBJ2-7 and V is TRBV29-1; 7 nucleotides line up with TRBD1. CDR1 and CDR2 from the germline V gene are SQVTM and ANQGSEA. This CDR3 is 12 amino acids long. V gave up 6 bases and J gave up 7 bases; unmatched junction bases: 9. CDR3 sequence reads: CSVNTGEREQYF. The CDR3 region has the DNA TGCAGCGTAAACACAGGGGAGCGGGAGCAGTACTTC.

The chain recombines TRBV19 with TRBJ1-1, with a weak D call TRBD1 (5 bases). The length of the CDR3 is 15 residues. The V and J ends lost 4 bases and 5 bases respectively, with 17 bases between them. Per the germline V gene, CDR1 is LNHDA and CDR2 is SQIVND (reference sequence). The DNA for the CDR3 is TGTGCCAGTAGTAGTTCCGGGGCCAGACTGACTGAAGCTTTCTTT. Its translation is CASSSSGARLTEAFF.

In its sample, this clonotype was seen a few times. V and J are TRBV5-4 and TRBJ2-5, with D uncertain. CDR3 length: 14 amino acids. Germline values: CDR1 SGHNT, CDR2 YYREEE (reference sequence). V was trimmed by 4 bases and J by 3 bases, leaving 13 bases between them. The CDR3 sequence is CASSPPDTKETQYF. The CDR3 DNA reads TGTGCCAGCAGCCCGCCTGACACGAAAGAGACCCAGTACTTC.